The T cell receptor beta chain described here comes from a study of blood T cell repertoires in COVID-19. Study in general: The origin of the acute and convalescent COVID-19 samples was the United States, Italy and Spain.

Clones were sequenced by immunoSEQ multiplex PCR, and TCRdb holds only the in-frame ones, with some missing. Of around 160,000 clones in the sample, around 85% are singletons; the top ten hold 3%. This CDR3 has 15 amino acids. Germline CDR1 SNHLY, CDR2 FYNNEI. The ends lost 6 bases at V and 3 bases at J; junction bases unmatched: 5. The J gene is TRBJ2-2, the V gene TRBV2, with 9 bases identical to TRBD1. What was sequenced was peripheral blood. This clonotype originated in a woman in her thirties or forties with active or convalescent COVID-19. CDR3 protein: CASSRDRDDTGELFF. The CDR3 bases are TGTGCCAGCAGCCGGGACAGGGATGACACCGGGGAGCTGTTTTTT.